The clone carrying this T cell receptor (beta chain) has more than one count but fewer than ten. This entry belongs to a study of blood T cells in healthy people across ages. The second PCR ran roughly 6 to 12 cycles with a sample-barcoded 5' primer and J-beta primers. TCRdb reprocessed the 5' RACE reads via MiXCR and lists one record per CDR3 protein. The table shows over 1.5 million distinct CDR3 sequences, with about 50% occurring only once. V lost 0 bases and J 5 bases, leaving 15 bases between the germline ends. The CDR3 is made up of 15 amino acids. CDR1 is SGHRS and CDR2 is YFSETQ in the germline V gene.

The chain links TRBV5-1 to TRBJ2-7; D is ambiguous. The origin of this receptor is a woman between 35 and 50 years old in good health. The sequencing input was blood. This CDR3 reads CASSLGGHWADEQYF. CDR3 nucleotide sequence: TGCGCCAGCAGCTTGGGGGGTCACTGGGCCGACGAGCAGTACTTC.